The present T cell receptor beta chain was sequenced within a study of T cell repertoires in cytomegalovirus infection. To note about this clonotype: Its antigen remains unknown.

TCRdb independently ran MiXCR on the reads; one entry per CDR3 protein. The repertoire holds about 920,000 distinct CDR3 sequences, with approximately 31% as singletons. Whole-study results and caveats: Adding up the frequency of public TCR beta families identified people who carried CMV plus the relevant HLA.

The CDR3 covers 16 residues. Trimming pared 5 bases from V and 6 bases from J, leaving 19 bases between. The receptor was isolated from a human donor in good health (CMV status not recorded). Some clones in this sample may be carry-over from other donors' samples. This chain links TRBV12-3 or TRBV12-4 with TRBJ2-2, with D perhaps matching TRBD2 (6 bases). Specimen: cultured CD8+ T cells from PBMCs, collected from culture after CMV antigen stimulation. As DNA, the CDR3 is TGTGCCAGCAGTCAGAGACAGTCCCGGGACTCCGGGGAGCTGTTTTTT. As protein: CASSQRQSRDSGELFF.